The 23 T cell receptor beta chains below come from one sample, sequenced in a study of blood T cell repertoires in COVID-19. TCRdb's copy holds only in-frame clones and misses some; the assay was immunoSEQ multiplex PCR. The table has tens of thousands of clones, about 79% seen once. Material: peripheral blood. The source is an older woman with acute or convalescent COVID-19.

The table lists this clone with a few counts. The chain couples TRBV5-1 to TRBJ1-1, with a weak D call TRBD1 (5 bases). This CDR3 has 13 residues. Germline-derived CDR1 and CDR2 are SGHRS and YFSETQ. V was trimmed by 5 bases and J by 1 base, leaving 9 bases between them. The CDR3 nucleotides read TGCGCCAGCAGGCCAAGGGGGAACACTGAAGCTTTCTTT. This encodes CASRPRGNTEAFF.

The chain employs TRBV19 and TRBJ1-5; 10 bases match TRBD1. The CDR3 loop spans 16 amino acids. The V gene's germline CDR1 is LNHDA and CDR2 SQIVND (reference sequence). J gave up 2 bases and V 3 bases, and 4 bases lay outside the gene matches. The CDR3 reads CASSIAGQGGNQPQHF. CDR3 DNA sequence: TGTGCCAGTAGTATTGCAGGACAGGGGGGCAATCAGCCCCAGCATTTT. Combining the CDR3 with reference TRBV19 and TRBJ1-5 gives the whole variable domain DGGITQSPKYLFRKEGQNVTLSCEQNLNHDAMYWYRQDPGQGLRLIYYSQIVNDFQKGDIAEGYSVSREKKESFPLTVTSAQKNPTAFYLCASSIAGQGGNQPQHFGDGTRLSIL.

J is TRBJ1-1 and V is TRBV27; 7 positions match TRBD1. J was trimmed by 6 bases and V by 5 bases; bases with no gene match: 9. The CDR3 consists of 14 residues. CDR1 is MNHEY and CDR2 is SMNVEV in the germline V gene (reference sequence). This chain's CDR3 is CASSNGGGAAEAFF. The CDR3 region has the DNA TGTGCCAGCAGTAACGGAGGGGGCGCGGCTGAAGCTTTCTTT.

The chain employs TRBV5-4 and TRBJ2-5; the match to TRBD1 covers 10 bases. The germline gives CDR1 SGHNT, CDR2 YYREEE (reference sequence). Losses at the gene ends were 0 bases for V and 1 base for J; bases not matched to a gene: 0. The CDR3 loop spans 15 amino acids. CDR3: CASSLGDRGQETQYF. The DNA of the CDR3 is TGTGCCAGCAGCTTGGGGGACAGGGGCCAAGAGACCCAGTACTTC.

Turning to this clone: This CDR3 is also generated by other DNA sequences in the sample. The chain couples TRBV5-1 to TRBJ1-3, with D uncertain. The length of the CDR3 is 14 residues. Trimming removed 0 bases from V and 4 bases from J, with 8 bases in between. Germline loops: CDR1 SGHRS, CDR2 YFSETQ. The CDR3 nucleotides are TGCGCCAGCAGCTTGGGGCAGGCCGGAAACACCATATATTTT. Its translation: CASSLGQAGNTIYF.

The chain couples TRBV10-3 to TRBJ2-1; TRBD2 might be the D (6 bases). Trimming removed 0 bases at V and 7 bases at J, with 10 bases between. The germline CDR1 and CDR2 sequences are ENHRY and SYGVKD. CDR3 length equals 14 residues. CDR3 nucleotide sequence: TGTGCCATCAGTGAGTCGGAGGGTCGGAATGAGCAGTTCTTC. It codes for CAISESEGRNEQFF.

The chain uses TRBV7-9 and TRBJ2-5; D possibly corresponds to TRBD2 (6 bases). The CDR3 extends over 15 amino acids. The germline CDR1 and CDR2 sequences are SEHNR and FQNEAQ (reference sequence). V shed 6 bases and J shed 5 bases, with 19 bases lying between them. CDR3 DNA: TGTGCCAGCAGTCCGCCGGGACGCGGAGGGGAGACCCAGTACTTC. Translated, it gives CASSPPGRGGETQYF.

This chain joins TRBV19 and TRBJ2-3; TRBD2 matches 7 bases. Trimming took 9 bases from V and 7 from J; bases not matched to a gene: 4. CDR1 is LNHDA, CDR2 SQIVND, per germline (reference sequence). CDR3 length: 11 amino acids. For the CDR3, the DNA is TGTGCCAGCCGGCGGGAGTATACGCAGTATTTT. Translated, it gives CASRREYTQYF.

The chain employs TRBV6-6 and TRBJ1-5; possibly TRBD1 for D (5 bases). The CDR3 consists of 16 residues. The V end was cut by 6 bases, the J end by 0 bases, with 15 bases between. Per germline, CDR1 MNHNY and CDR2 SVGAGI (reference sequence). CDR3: CASRSHRSYSNQPQHF. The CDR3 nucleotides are TGTGCCAGCAGGTCTCACAGGTCTTATAGCAATCAGCCCCAGCATTTT.

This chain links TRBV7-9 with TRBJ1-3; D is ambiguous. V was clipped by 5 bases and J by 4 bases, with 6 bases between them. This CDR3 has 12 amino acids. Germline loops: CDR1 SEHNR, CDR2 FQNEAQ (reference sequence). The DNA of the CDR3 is TGTGCCAGCAGCCCGACAGGAAACACCATATATTTT. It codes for CASSPTGNTIYF.

CDR3: CASGAMGQGGDEQFF. The CDR3 bases are TGTGCCAGCGGCGCCATGGGACAGGGGGGCGATGAGCAGTTCTTC. The rearrangement uses TRBV4-2 and TRBJ2-1; 11 bases line up with TRBD1. V lost 8 bases to trimming and J lost 8 bases; unmatched junction nucleotides: 11. CDR1 LGHNA and CDR2 YNFKEQ come from the germline V gene. The length of the CDR3 is 15 residues.

For the CDR3, the DNA is TGCGCCAGCGCCCCCCGACAGGCCTCCTACGAGCAGTACTTC. Protein product: CASAPRQASYEQYF. The chain couples TRBV5-1 to TRBJ2-7; tentatively, D is TRBD1 (6 bases). The ends were cut back, 7 bases at V and 0 bases at J, with 14 bases in the middle. The CDR3 is 14 residues long. The germline V gene encodes CDR1 SGHRS and CDR2 YFSETQ.

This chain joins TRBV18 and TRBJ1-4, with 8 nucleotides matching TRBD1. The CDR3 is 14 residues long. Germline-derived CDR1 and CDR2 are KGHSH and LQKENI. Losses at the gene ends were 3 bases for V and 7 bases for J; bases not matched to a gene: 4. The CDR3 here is CASSPTGEGEKLFF. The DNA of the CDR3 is TGTGCCAGCTCACCGACAGGGGAAGGTGAAAAACTGTTTTTT.

The CDR3 here is CASSQVLVCSGQYF. The CDR3 bases are TGTGCCAGCAGCCAAGTCCTAGTTTGTTCGGGGCAGTACTTC. J is TRBJ2-7 and V is TRBV14, with unresolved D. Germline V gene data show CDR1 as SGHDN and CDR2 as FVKESK. V lost 1 base to trimming and J lost 9 bases, with 16 bases between them. This CDR3 has 14 residues.

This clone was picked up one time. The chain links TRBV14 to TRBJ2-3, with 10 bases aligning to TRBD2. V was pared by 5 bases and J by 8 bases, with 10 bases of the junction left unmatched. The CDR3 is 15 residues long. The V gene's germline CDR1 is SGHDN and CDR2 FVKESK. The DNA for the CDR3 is TGTGCCAGCAGCTTAACTAGCGGGGTTCGAGGTACGCAGTATTTT. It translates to CASSLTSGVRGTQYF.

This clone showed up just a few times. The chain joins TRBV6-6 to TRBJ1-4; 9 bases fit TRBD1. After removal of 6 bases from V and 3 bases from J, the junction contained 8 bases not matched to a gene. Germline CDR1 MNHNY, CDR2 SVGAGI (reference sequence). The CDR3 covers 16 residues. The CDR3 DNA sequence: TGTGCCAGCAGGAACAGGGGGCGCAGGGCTAATGAAAAACTGTTTTTT. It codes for CASRNRGRRANEKLFF.

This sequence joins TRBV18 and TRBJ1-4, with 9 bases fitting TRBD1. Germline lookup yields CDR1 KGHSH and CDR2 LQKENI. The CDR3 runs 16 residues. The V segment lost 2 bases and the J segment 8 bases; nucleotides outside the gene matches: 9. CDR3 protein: CASSPGIGTGHEKLFF. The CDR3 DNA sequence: TGTGCCAGCTCACCAGGGATCGGGACAGGGCACGAAAAACTGTTTTTT. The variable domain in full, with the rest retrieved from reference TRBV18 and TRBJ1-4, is NAGVMQNPRHLVRRRGQEARLRCSPMKGHSHVYWYRQLPEEGLKFMVYLQKENIIDESGMPKERFSAEFPKEGPSILRIQQVVRGDSAAYFCASSPGIGTGHEKLFFGSGTQLSVL.

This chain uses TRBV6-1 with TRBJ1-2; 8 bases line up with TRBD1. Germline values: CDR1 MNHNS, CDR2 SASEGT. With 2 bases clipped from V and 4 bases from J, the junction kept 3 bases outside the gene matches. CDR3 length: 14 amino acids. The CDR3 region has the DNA TGTGCCAGCAGTGAATCACAGGGGGTCTATGGCTACACCTTC. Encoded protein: CASSESQGVYGYTF.

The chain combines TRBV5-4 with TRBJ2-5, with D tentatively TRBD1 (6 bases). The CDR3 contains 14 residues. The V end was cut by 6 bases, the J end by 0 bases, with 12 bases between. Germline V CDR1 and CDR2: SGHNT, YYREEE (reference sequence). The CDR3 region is CASTAGDHQETQYF. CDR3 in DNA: TGTGCCAGCACCGCAGGGGATCACCAAGAGACCCAGTACTTC.

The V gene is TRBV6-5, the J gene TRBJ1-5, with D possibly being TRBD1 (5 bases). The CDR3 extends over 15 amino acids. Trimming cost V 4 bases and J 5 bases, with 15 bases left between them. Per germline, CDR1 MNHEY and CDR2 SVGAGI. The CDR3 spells CASSSPRDLHQPQHF. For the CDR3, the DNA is TGTGCCAGCAGTTCCCCCAGGGATTTGCATCAGCCCCAGCATTTT.

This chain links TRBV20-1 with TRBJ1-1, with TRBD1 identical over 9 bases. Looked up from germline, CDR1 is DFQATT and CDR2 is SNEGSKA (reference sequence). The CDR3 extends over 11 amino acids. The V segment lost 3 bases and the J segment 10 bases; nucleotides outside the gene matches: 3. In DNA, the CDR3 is TGCAGTGCTAGGACAGGGGGGCCAGCTTTCTTT. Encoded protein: CSARTGGPAFF.

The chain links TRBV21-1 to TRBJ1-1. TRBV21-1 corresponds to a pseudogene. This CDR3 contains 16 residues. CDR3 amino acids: CASSKGKGVMNTEAFF. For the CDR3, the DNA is TGTGCCAGCAGCAAAGGTAAAGGAGTAATGAACACTGAAGCTTTCTTT.

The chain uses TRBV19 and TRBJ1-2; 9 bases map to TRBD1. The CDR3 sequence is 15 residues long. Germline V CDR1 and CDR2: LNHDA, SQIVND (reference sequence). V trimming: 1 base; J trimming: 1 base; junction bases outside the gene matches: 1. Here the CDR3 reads CASSIGDRVNYGYTF. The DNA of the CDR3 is TGTGCCAGTAGTATAGGGGACAGGGTTAACTATGGCTACACCTTC. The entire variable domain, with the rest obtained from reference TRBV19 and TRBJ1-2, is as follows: DGGITQSPKYLFRKEGQNVTLSCEQNLNHDAMYWYRQDPGQGLRLIYYSQIVNDFQKGDIAEGYSVSREKKESFPLTVTSAQKNPTAFYLCASSIGDRVNYGYTFGSGTRLTVV.